This T cell receptor (beta chain) appears in the sequencing data of a study of blood T cell repertoires in COVID-19. Background on the study: The United States, Italy and Spain were the sources of the acute and convalescent COVID-19 samples.

V gave up 0 bases and J gave up 4 bases; unmatched junction bases: 4. This CDR3 is 15 amino acids long. Germline V lookup: CDR1 SQVTM, CDR2 ANQGSEA. Per the authors' pipeline: Using reference gene primer amplification, nucleated cell counts were estimated. Sequenced by immunoSEQ multiplex PCR; TCRdb stores in-frame clones only, minus some. That table is the source of V, J and clone size, and D and trimming were worked out from the DNA. Found here are approximately 450,000 clones, about 90% of them singletons; the top ten hold about 2.1%. The cohort comprised adults aged roughly 18 to 95 years residing in around 25 US areas.

The TCR was taken from a woman between 18 and 29 years old with acute COVID-19. V gene TRBV29-1 combines with J gene TRBJ1-5, with 9 bases identical to TRBD1. Input material: PBMCs or T cells enriched from blood (not recorded which). Here the CDR3 reads CSVEERDRANQPQHF. CDR3 DNA: TGCAGCGTTGAAGAGCGGGACAGGGCAAATCAGCCCCAGCATTTT. Full variable domain (outside the CDR3, taken from reference TRBV29-1 and TRBJ1-5): SAVISQKPSRDICQRGTSLTIQCQVDSQVTMMFWYRQQPGQSLTLIATANQGSEATYESGFVIDKFPISRPNLTFSTLTVSNMSPEDSSIYLCSVEERDRANQPQHFGDGTRLSIL.